One sample yielded the 8 T cell receptor beta chains listed below, sequenced in a study of Graves' ophthalmopathy and Graves' hyperthyroidism. The sequenced template was RNA, covering the TCR beta CDR3 region. The first round was an RT-PCR with HTBI primers, and the second round was a multiplex PCR. Each CDR3 protein gets one entry after TCRdb re-called the multiplex PCR reads with MiXCR. The sample holds 230,000 or so distinct CDR3 sequences; around 42% are singletons and the top ten take less than 60%. The sample consisted of peripheral blood. All receptors derive from an adult man with Graves' ophthalmopathy.

This clonotype appeared many times. The chain carries TRBV20-1 and TRBJ2-7; D gene ambiguous. Trimming stripped 5 bases from V and 3 bases from J, with 5 bases between. The germline CDR1 and CDR2 sequences are DFQATT and SNEGSKA (reference sequence). The CDR3 runs to 10 residues. Here the CDR3 DNA reads TGCAGTGCTCTTGACTACGAGCAGTACTTC. Translation gives CSALDYEQYF.

The V gene is TRBV9, the J gene TRBJ1-2; possible D gene TRBD1, 5 bases. CDR3 size: 15 residues. V lost 0 bases, J lost 5 bases, and 14 bases lay in between. Germline V gene lookup returns CDR1 SGDLS and CDR2 YYNGEE. The CDR3 region is CASSVGAKTAYGYTF. CDR3 DNA sequence: TGTGCCAGCAGCGTAGGGGCCAAGACAGCTTATGGCTACACCTTC.

Ten or more counts support this clonotype. The V call is TRBV5-1, the J call TRBJ2-6; a weak D match, TRBD2 (5 bases). V lost 6 bases to trimming and J lost 6 bases, with 10 bases between them. Germline V gene lookup returns CDR1 SGHRS and CDR2 YFSETQ. The CDR3 length is 13 residues. CDR3 residues: CASKFREANVLTF. The CDR3 DNA follows: TGCGCCAGCAAGTTCCGGGAGGCCAACGTCCTGACTTTC.

This clonotype appeared a few times. The chain employs TRBV15 and TRBJ1-1; D is perhaps TRBD1 (6 bases). Trimming stripped 0 bases from V and 3 bases from J, with 8 bases between. This CDR3 is built from 14 residues. Germline assignment: CDR1 LNHNV and CDR2 YYDKDF (reference sequence). CDR3 nucleotide sequence: TGTGCCACCAGCAGAGACAGGGGAGACACTGAAGCTTTCTTT. This sequence encodes CATSRDRGDTEAFF.

This clonotype was detected only a few times. The chain recombines TRBV20-1 with TRBJ2-7; the match to TRBD1 covers 7 bases. The V gene's germline CDR1 is DFQATT and CDR2 SNEGSKA (reference sequence). This CDR3 has 15 residues. V was clipped by 0 bases and J by 3 bases; unmatched bases: 8. The CDR3 region has the DNA TGCAGTGCTAGAGAAGTCGGGACAGCCCTCTACGAGCAGTACTTC. Encoded protein: CSAREVGTALYEQYF.

This clonotype appeared many times. The chain employs TRBV6-5 and TRBJ1-1; unclear D gene. The ends were cut back, 5 bases at V and 1 base at J, with 5 bases in the middle. The CDR3 loop spans 12 amino acids. From germline, CDR1 is MNHEY and CDR2 SVGAGI. The CDR3 region has the DNA TGTGCCAGCAGTACAAAGAACACTGAAGCTTTCTTT. It is translated as CASSTKNTEAFF.

This chain connects TRBV30 to TRBJ1-3, with D tentatively TRBD1 (5 bases). Germline V gene sequence: CDR1 GTSNPN, CDR2 SVGIG (reference sequence). The V end was cut by 0 bases, the J end by 8 bases, with 8 bases between. This CDR3 has 12 amino acids. The DNA for the CDR3 is TGTGCCTGGAGTGTCAAAGGGGACACCATATATTTT. Residues: CAWSVKGDTIYF.

The rearrangement joins TRBV7-9 to TRBJ2-2; 14 bases line up with TRBD2. The germline CDR1 and CDR2 sequences are SEHNR and FQNEAQ (reference sequence). This CDR3 region has 18 residues. The V gene end was trimmed by 4 bases and the J gene end by 3 bases; junction bases not matched to a gene: 7. The CDR3 here is CASSSRLAGGSHTGELFF. The CDR3 coding sequence is TGTGCCAGCAGCTCACGACTAGCGGGAGGGTCGCACACCGGGGAGCTGTTTTTT.